This T cell receptor (beta chain) was obtained from a study of cytomegalovirus exposure and HLA in healthy donors. Study-level points and caveats: As a later analysis showed, a missense DCLRE1C variant was linked to trimming of TCR beta V- and J-genes.

Concerning this clone itself: Antigen unknown.

This CDR3 contains 15 residues. PCR was performed using 60 Vbeta and 13 Jbeta primers. TCRdb's copy holds only in-frame clones and misses some; the assay was immunoSEQ multiplex PCR. The sample lists about 80,000 clones, 62% seen once, with under 4.5% in the top ten. Sequenced input: PBMCs. The rearrangement uses TRBV21-1 and TRBJ2-7; TRBD1, as called in the table, went unchecked against the DNA. TRBV21-1 is a pseudogene. This TCR was recovered from a male donor in good health and CMV-seropositive. The CDR3 DNA reads TGTGCCAGCAGCAAAGACCGGGACAGGGGAGGCGAGCAGTACTTC. It is translated as CASSKDRDRGGEQYF.